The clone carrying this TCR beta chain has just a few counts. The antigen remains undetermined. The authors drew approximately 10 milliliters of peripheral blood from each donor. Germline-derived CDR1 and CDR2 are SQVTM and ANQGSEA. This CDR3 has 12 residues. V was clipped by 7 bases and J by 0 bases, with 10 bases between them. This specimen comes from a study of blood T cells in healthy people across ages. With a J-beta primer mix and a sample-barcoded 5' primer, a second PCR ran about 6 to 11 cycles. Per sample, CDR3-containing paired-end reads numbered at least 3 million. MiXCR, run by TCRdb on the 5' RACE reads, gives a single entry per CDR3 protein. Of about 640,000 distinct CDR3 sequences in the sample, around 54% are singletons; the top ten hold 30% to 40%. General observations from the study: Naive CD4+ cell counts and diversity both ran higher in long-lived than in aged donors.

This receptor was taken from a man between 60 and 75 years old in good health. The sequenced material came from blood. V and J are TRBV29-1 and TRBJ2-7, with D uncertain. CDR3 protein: CSAALGSYEQYF. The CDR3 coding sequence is TGCAGCGCCGCTCTAGGCTCCTACGAGCAGTACTTC.